This is a list of T cell receptor beta chains from one sample in a study of PD-1 and CTLA-4 blockade in melanoma. The method was immunoSEQ multiplex PCR; TCRdb's version includes in-frame clones alone and lacks a portion of them. The sample has about 32,000 clones, 88% seen once. Specimen: CD8+ T cells from peripheral blood, collected from a patient given anti-PD-1 treatment. These receptors were collected from a human donor with melanoma. CDR3s include the opening cysteine and the closing phenylalanine or tryptophan. Fields, in order: D gene, V gene, clone size, J gene, CDR3 length, CDR3 DNA, CDR3 protein. A D gene is named only where the DNA matches it firmly. Not all rows give a size; the values are once, few, many and, for expanded clones, a class.

-	TRBV7-6	few	TRBJ1-1	18	TGTGCCAGCCATCGGCAACCTCCATCCGGTGCCATGAACACTGAAGCTTTCTTT	CASHRQPPSGAMNTEAFF
TRBD1	TRBV19	once	TRBJ1-2	15	TGTGCCAGTAGTGCCTCCCCCGTGGACAGGGGAGGCTACACCTTC	CASSASPVDRGGYTF
TRBD2	TRBV19	-	TRBJ2-7	15	TGTGCCAGTTCCCCGACTAGCGCAAGTTATTACGAGCAGTACTTC	CASSPTSASYYEQYF
-	TRBV13	-	TRBJ2-7	12	TGTGCCAGCAGCTTTCGCGGGGTCGAGCAGTACTTC	CASSFRGVEQYF
TRBD2	TRBV7-2	once	TRBJ2-5	18	TGTGCCAGCAGCGTTCGGGGGGGCCGTCCCCACAGTCGAGAGACCCAGTACTTC	CASSVRGGRPHSRETQYF
-	TRBV27	-	TRBJ1-2	13	TGTGCCAGCAGTTTTGGGCAGACCTATGGCTACACCTTC	CASSFGQTYGYTF
-	TRBV19	-	TRBJ1-1	15	TGTGCCAGTAGTATAGGGTTGGCAGCGAACACTGAAGCTTTCTTT	CASSIGLAANTEAFF
-	TRBV28	once	TRBJ1-1	13	TGTGCCAGCAGCCTCCCGGAGGGCACTGAAGCTTTCTTT	CASSLPEGTEAFF
TRBD1	TRBV7-9	-	TRBJ1-2	17	TGTGCCAGCAGCATCCTCGGGACAGGGGCCTTCGACTATGGCTACACCTTC	CASSILGTGAFDYGYTF
-	TRBV28	-	TRBJ1-4	13	TGTGCCAGCAGTTTCCGACTTAATGAAAAACTGTTTTTT	CASSFRLNEKLFF
-	TRBV6-1	-	TRBJ2-1	19	TGTGCCAGCAGTGTAAACGGCCTCTTAGCTGTGGGCTCCTACAATGAGCAGTTCTTC	CASSVNGLLAVGSYNEQFF
-	TRBV4-2	-	TRBJ1-2	15	TGTGCCAGCAGCCAAGAGGATCGCCCAGGGTATGGCTACACCTTC	CASSQEDRPGYGYTF
-	TRBV9	-	TRBJ1-2	13	TGTGCCAGCAGCGTAGAGCCGGGTAATGGCTACACCTTC	CASSVEPGNGYTF
TRBD1	TRBV29-1	-	TRBJ2-7	14	TGCAGCGTTGAAGGGACAGGGAACTCCTACGAGCAGTACTTC	CSVEGTGNSYEQYF
-	TRBV7-8	-	TRBJ1-2	16	TGTGCCAGCAGCTTAGCGCTCGGTGAGGGCATCTATGGCTACACCTTC	CASSLALGEGIYGYTF
TRBD1	TRBV4-1	-	TRBJ2-7	15	TGCGCCAGCAGCCAGTCAACAGGGGTCGGCTACGAGCAGTACTTC	CASSQSTGVGYEQYF
-	TRBV7-9	-	TRBJ1-4	14	TGTGCCAGCAGCCCCCCGAGAGGGGGTGAAAAACTGTTTTTT	CASSPPRGGEKLFF
-	TRBV29-1	once	TRBJ1-2	14	TGCAGCGTTGAGGGGGGCGAGGGGTATGTCGGCTACACCTTC	CSVEGGEGYVGYTF
TRBD2	TRBV3-1/TRBV3-2	-	TRBJ2-7	17	TGTGCCAGCAGCCAAGTGGGCCCGGGAGGTCAGCGGCGCGAGCAGTACTTC	CASSQVGPGGQRREQYF
TRBD2	TRBV2	-	TRBJ2-5	16	TGTGCCAGCAGTGAAAGTCTAGCGGGGAACCAAGAGACCCAGTACTTC	CASSESLAGNQETQYF
TRBD1	TRBV12-5	-	TRBJ2-5	14	TGTGCTAGTGGCCTGGACAGGGAGGATGAGACCCAGTACTTC	CASGLDREDETQYF
-	TRBV4-3	-	TRBJ1-1	16	TGCGCCAGCAGCCAAGATCCCCAAGGGGACGACACTGAAGCTTTCTTT	CASSQDPQGDDTEAFF
TRBD2	TRBV5-4	-	TRBJ2-7	11	TGTGCCAGCAGCTTCGGGGGGGAGCAGTACTTC	CASSFGGEQYF
TRBD1	TRBV7-8	once	TRBJ2-7	14	TGTGCCAGCAGCTTATGGGTACAGGGGGACGAGCAGTACTTC	CASSLWVQGDEQYF